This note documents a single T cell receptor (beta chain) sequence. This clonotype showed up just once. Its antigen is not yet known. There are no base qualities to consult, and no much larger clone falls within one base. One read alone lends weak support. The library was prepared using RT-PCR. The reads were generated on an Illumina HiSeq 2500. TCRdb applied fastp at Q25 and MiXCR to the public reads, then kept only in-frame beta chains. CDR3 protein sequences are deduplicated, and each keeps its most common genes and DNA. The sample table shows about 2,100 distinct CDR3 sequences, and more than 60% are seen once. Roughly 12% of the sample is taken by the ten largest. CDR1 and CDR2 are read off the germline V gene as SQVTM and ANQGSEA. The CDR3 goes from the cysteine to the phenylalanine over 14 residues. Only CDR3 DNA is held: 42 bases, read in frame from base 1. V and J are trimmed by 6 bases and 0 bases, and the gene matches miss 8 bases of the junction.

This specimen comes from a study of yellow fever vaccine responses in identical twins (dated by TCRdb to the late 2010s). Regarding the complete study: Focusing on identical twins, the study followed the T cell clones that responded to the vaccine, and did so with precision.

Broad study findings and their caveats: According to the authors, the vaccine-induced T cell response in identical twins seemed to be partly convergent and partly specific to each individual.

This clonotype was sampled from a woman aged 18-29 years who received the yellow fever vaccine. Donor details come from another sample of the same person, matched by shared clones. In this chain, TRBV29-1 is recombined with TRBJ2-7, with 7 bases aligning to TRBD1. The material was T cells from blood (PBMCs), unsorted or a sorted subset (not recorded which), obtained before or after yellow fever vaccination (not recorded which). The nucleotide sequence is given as TGCAGCGTCCGGGACAGTACGACCTCCTACGAGCAGTACTTC. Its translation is CSVRDSTTSYEQYF.